This paragraph covers one T cell receptor (beta chain) sequence. Per the study methods: The assay estimated nucleated cells by amplifying reference gene primers. Clones were read by immunoSEQ multiplex PCR, and TCRdb kept only the in-frame ones, dropping some. The DNA gave D and trimming, while V, J and clone size come from that table. The table lists about 170,000 clones, around 82% of them singletons, with around 19% in the top ten. These data are taken from a study of blood T cell repertoires in COVID-19. For the study at large: From the United States, Italy and Spain came samples of acute and convalescent COVID-19. Sources were T cells, B-cell-depleted T cells, or PBMCs; the material itself was cDNA or gDNA.

Trimming removed 1 base from V and 0 bases from J; junction bases left unmatched: 5. The germline gives CDR1 MGHRA, CDR2 YSYEKL. This CDR3 comprises 16 residues. Sequenced material: peripheral blood. The TCR originated in a woman between 65 and 79 years old who had recovered from COVID-19. The chain is built from TRBV4-1 and TRBJ2-5; 7 bases match TRBD2. The CDR3 reads CASSQGVGTNQETQYF. CDR3 in DNA: TGCGCCAGCAGCCAAGGGGTGGGGACTAACCAAGAGACCCAGTACTTC.